The clone carrying this T cell receptor (beta chain) was detected many times. The antigen is unknown. From the 5' RACE reads, TCRdb called clonotypes with MiXCR, one entry per CDR3 protein. The sample has over 200,000 distinct CDR3 sequences; about 10% are singletons. The record originates from a study of identical twins. General study results and limits: Excess sharing between twins was weaker in beta out-of-frame sequences. There is a chance that invariant MAIT and iNKT cells partially muddied zero-insertion analyses. Cord blood beta clonotypes that were abundant carried fewer insertions, and memory repertoires showed no such trend.

The CDR3 covers 13 residues. Germline V gives CDR1 DFQATT, CDR2 SNEGSKA (reference sequence). V lost 4 bases and J lost 4, with 13 bases in between. The clonotype was recovered from a man in his forties or fifties in good health. The rearrangement uses TRBV20-1 and TRBJ2-5; maybe TRBD1 (6 bases). Sequencing used memory T cells sorted from blood. CDR3 loop: CSAIDRIPETQYF. CDR3 nucleotide sequence: TGCAGTGCTATAGACAGGATCCCAGAGACCCAGTACTTC.